This T cell receptor (beta chain) was documented in a study of cytomegalovirus exposure and HLA in healthy donors. Overall study: An earlier analysis found fewer than 140 million unique TCR beta sequences from approximately 200 million T cells. General study results and limits: A later analysis showed TCR association rates differing by HLA locus, peaking at DRB1 and lowest at HLA-C. TCR beta V- and J-gene trimming was later associated with a missense DCLRE1C variant.

It was with 60 Vbeta and 13 Jbeta primers that the PCR ran. Original processing methods: In a later analysis, of tens of millions of unique beta chains, roughly 11 million appeared in at least two donors. Profiling relied on immunoSEQ multiplex PCR, and the TCRdb table lists in-frame clones only, not all of them. The DNA gave D and trimming, while V, J and clone size come from that table. The data contain roughly 130,000 clones, about 79% of them singletons. The CDR3 is made up of 16 amino acids. Trimming took 0 bases from V and 8 from J; bases not matched to a gene: 10. Germline V lookup: CDR1 GTSNPN, CDR2 SVGIG (reference sequence). As to this clone: Its target is unknown.

The chain uses TRBV30 and TRBJ2-2; 9 nucleotides match TRBD1. The receptor comes from a man over 45 in good health and CMV-seronegative. Sequences were obtained from PBMCs. CDR3 in amino acids: CAWSVPAGQGRGELFF. The CDR3 nucleotides are TGTGCCTGGAGTGTACCCGCGGGACAGGGTCGTGGGGAGCTGTTTTTT.